This T cell receptor (beta chain) was sequenced for a study of cytomegalovirus exposure and HLA in healthy donors. This CDR3 is built from 13 residues. V shed 1 base and J shed 9 bases, with 10 bases lying between them. The germline V gene encodes CDR1 MDHEN and CDR2 SYDVKM. Here immunoSEQ multiplex PCR was the method, and the copy in TCRdb shows in-frame clones only, minus some. Of about 38,000 clones in the sample, approximately 95% were seen once. V gene TRBV28 combines with J gene TRBJ2-1; no clear D gene. Material: PBMCs. This clonotype originated in a man between 18 and 29 years old in good health and CMV-seronegative. The CDR3 is CASSLYPVSEQFF. The CDR3 DNA reads as TGTGCCAGCAGTTTATATCCAGTTTCTGAGCAGTTCTTC.